The T cell receptor (beta chain) described here comes from a study of beta chain features in type 1 diabetes. This clone was found a few times. Antigen specificity is unknown. Study findings and constraints: The influence of HLA type on TCRB rearrangement stayed undetermined. The study found moderately but significantly shorter TCRB CDR3s in all four CD4+ subsets of Type 1 diabetes patients. At VDJ recombination sites, type 1 diabetes patients had fewer insertions and more deleted nucleotides.

Cell sorting via CD45RO/CCR7/CD25/CD127/CD95/CD27 was performed to obtain CD4+ naive, central memory, regulatory and stem cell-like memory cells. Since all of the isolated RNA was reverse transcribed, expressed TCRB transcripts were what got sequenced. This table comes from immunoSEQ multiplex PCR, and its TCRdb copy is limited to in-frame clones, with some not included. The sample records 15,000 to 17,000 clones, 69% being singletons. The germline CDR1 and CDR2 sequences are SGHTA and FQGNSA. The CDR3 contains 15 residues. V was clipped by 3 bases and J by 4 bases, with 15 bases between them. Source material: Tregs from blood. The origin of this receptor is a man younger than 40 with type 1 diabetes. The chain links TRBV7-2 to TRBJ2-5; weak D call: TRBD2 (6 bases). The CDR3 loop is CASSFSGGAGETQYF. CDR3 in DNA: TGTGCCAGCAGCTTTTCAGGCGGGGCCGGAGAGACCCAGTACTTC. The whole variable domain, remainder taken from reference TRBV7-2 and TRBJ2-5, is GAGVSQSPSNKVTEKGKDVELRCDPISGHTALYWYRQSLGQGLEFLIYFQGNSAPDKSGLPSDRFSAERTGGSVSTLTIQRTQQEDSAVYLCASSFSGGAGETQYFGPGTRLLVL.